These 19 T cell receptor beta chains were sequenced from one sample in a study of blood T cell repertoires in COVID-19. Clones were sequenced by immunoSEQ multiplex PCR, and TCRdb holds only the in-frame ones, with some missing. The sample carries roughly 180,000 clones, 75% to 90% recorded once. The sample consisted of peripheral blood. These receptor sequences come from an older woman with acute or convalescent COVID-19.

This sequence joins TRBV11-2 and TRBJ2-1; D not certain. The V end was cut by 6 bases, the J end by 8 bases, with 8 bases between. The CDR3 sequence is 11 residues long. The germline V gene has CDR1 SGHAT and CDR2 FQNNGV. The CDR3 here is CASSLSYEQFF. Here the CDR3 DNA reads TGTGCCAGCAGTCTGAGCTATGAGCAGTTCTTC.

This clone has only a few counts. The chain uses TRBV2 and TRBJ2-7, with 7 bases that match TRBD1. Trimming cost V 5 bases and J 7 bases; bases outside gene matches: 5. Germline V CDR1 and CDR2: SNHLY, FYNNEI. CDR3 length: 12 residues. The DNA for the CDR3 is TGTGCCAGCAGTTCACAGGGGCGGGAGCAGTACTTC. Residues: CASSSQGREQYF.

This rearrangement joins TRBV19 to TRBJ1-3; D uncertain. CDR1 is LNHDA and CDR2 is SQIVND in the germline V gene (reference sequence). CDR3 length: 13 amino acids. Trimming shortened V by 8 bases and J by 2 bases, and 10 bases separated the two germline ends. Here the CDR3 reads CASDARAGNTIYF. For the CDR3, the DNA is TGTGCCAGTGATGCGCGGGCTGGAAACACCATATATTTT. Full variable domain (remainder filled in from reference TRBV19 and TRBJ1-3): DGGITQSPKYLFRKEGQNVTLSCEQNLNHDAMYWYRQDPGQGLRLIYYSQIVNDFQKGDIAEGYSVSREKKESFPLTVTSAQKNPTAFYLCASDARAGNTIYFGEGSWLTVV.

The chain uses TRBV15 and TRBJ2-7, with 8 positions matching TRBD2. V lost 2 bases, J lost 5 bases, and 11 bases stayed unmatched. The CDR3 length is 16 residues. CDR1 is LNHNV, CDR2 YYDKDF, per germline (reference sequence). CDR3: CATSRSASAGGNEQYV. The CDR3 DNA follows: TGTGCCACCAGCAGAAGCGCTAGCGCGGGGGGCAACGAGCAGTACGTC.

The table lists this clone with a count of one. The chain joins TRBV30 to TRBJ2-1; the D gene is possibly TRBD2 (6 bases). The V gene's germline CDR1 is GTSNPN and CDR2 SVGIG (reference sequence). V shed 8 bases and J shed 1 base, with 24 bases lying between them. The CDR3 length is 17 residues. The CDR3 sequence: CAASGTPISRSYNEQFF. CDR3 nucleotide sequence: TGTGCCGCCTCCGGGACTCCCATATCGAGGTCCTACAATGAGCAGTTCTTC.

The chain couples TRBV28 to TRBJ2-3, with 8 bases lining up with TRBD2. The germline V gene encodes CDR1 MDHEN and CDR2 SYDVKM. With V trimmed by 10 bases and J by 2 bases, 8 bases remained unmatched. This CDR3 region has 14 residues. CDR3 sequence reads: CAIRSGIPTDTQYF. The CDR3 coding sequence is TGTGCCATCCGTAGCGGGATTCCCACAGATACGCAGTATTTT.

This chain uses TRBV28 with TRBJ1-4; 9 nucleotides line up with TRBD1. Losses at the gene ends were 6 bases for V and 8 bases for J; bases not matched to a gene: 16. Germline V gene data show CDR1 as MDHEN and CDR2 as SYDVKM. This CDR3 region has 17 residues. CDR3 coding DNA: TGTGCCAGCAGCTCAGGGACAGGGAACCTCCGCCCAGAAAAACTGTTTTTT. Its protein product is CASSSGTGNLRPEKLFF.

This clone was seen once. The chain combines TRBV6-5 with TRBJ1-5; possible D gene TRBD1, 5 bases. Trimming took 0 bases from V and 5 from J, leaving 8 bases between them. The length of the CDR3 is 14 residues. From germline, CDR1 is MNHEY and CDR2 SVGAGI. DNA for the CDR3: TGTGCCAGCAGTTACTCAGGGGCTGATCAGCCCCAGCATTTT. The encoded protein is CASSYSGADQPQHF.

V usage is TRBV3-1 (or the pseudogene TRBV3-2) and J usage is TRBJ1-2; no clear D. V gave up 3 bases and J gave up 6 bases, with 11 bases separating them. This CDR3 is built from 13 residues. CDR1 is LGHDT, CDR2 YNNKEL, per germline (reference sequence). The CDR3 sequence: CASSHGLNDGYTF. The DNA of the CDR3 is TGTGCCAGCAGCCATGGACTAAACGATGGCTACACCTTC.

The chain couples TRBV3-1 (or the pseudogene TRBV3-2) to TRBJ2-1, with no clear D. The CDR3 contains 14 residues. CDR1 and CDR2 (germline): LGHDT, YNNKEL (reference sequence). The V and J ends lost 1 base and 5 bases respectively, with 9 bases between them. CDR3 in amino acids: CASSQVAVNNEQFF. CDR3 nucleotides: TGTGCCAGCAGCCAAGTTGCGGTCAACAATGAGCAGTTCTTC.

The chain employs TRBV10-1 and TRBJ1-3; a possible D gene is TRBD1 (6 bases). The CDR3 contains 17 residues. Trimming cost V 0 bases and J 0 bases, with 12 bases left between them. Germline loops: CDR1 WNHNN, CDR2 SYGVQD (reference sequence). CDR3 nucleotide sequence: TGCGCCAGCAGTGAGTCCGCGCAGGGGATCTCTGGAAACACCATATATTTT. Translating it yields CASSESAQGISGNTIYF.

The J gene is TRBJ1-1, the V gene TRBV5-1; D gene uncertain. This CDR3 contains 14 residues. From germline, CDR1 is SGHRS and CDR2 YFSETQ. Between the trimmed V and J ends, which lost 0 bases and 4 bases, there was a span of 10 bases. CDR3 loop: CASSLEMISTEAFF. DNA for the CDR3: TGCGCCAGCAGCTTGGAAATGATCAGCACTGAAGCTTTCTTT.

This clone was observed a handful of times. CDR3 amino acids: CASSEGGGAGWSYGYTF. CDR3 DNA: TGTGCCAGCAGTGAAGGGGGAGGGGCAGGGTGGAGCTATGGCTACACCTTC. The chain couples TRBV6-1 to TRBJ1-2, with D possibly being TRBD1 (5 bases). This CDR3 region has 17 residues. V was pared by 1 base and J by 4 bases, with 19 bases between. From germline, CDR1 is MNHNS and CDR2 SASEGT.

The chain couples TRBV27 to TRBJ1-1, with a tentative D call TRBD1 (6 bases). This CDR3 has 15 amino acids. V was cut by 5 bases and J by 6 bases, with 19 bases left in between. Germline CDR1 reads MNHEY; CDR2 reads SMNVEV (reference sequence). In nucleotides, the CDR3 is TGTGCCAGCAGTCCTCGGAGAGGGGGAGAGGCTGAAGCTTTCTTT. Its translation is CASSPRRGGEAEAFF.

The V call is TRBV5-5, the J call TRBJ1-4; D gene uncertain. Germline V gene sequence: CDR1 SGHKS, CDR2 YYEKEE (reference sequence). There are 14 residues in the CDR3. Trimming removed 3 bases from V and 4 bases from J, with 10 bases in between. The CDR3 nucleotides are TGTGCCAGCAGCTCGAGGGTCCTTAATGAAAAACTGTTTTTT. It encodes CASSSRVLNEKLFF.

V usage is TRBV5-1 and J usage is TRBJ2-1; 12 nucleotides match TRBD2. V lost 4 bases, J lost 9 bases, and 11 bases stayed unmatched. Germline V gene data show CDR1 as SGHRS and CDR2 as YFSETQ. The CDR3 sequence is 16 residues long. The CDR3 reads CASSPWTSGKGGEQFF. In DNA form, the CDR3 reads TGCGCCAGCAGCCCGTGGACTAGCGGGAAAGGGGGTGAGCAGTTCTTC.

The chain employs TRBV10-3 and TRBJ1-1, with D unresolved. Trimming took off 2 bases at V and 1 base at J, with 5 bases between the two ends. This CDR3 contains 13 residues. The V gene's germline CDR1 is ENHRY and CDR2 SYGVKD. The CDR3 DNA reads TGTGCCATCAGTGAGCGGGGGAACACTGAAGCTTTCTTT. Amino acids: CAISERGNTEAFF.

V usage is TRBV3-1 (or the pseudogene TRBV3-2) and J usage is TRBJ2-1, with D unclear. This CDR3 comprises 13 residues. V shed 6 bases and J shed 4 bases, with 10 bases lying between them. The germline gives CDR1 LGHDT, CDR2 YNNKEL (reference sequence). The chain's CDR3 is CASSYTPYNEQFF. DNA for the CDR3: TGTGCCAGCAGTTACACCCCTTACAATGAGCAGTTCTTC.

The rearrangement uses TRBV11-2 and TRBJ2-5; no definite D call. V gave up 1 base and J gave up 2 bases, with 14 bases separating them. CDR1 is SGHAT and CDR2 is FQNNGV in the germline V gene. This CDR3 contains 16 residues. The CDR3 here is CASSLGLQSLQETQYF. In DNA, the CDR3 is TGTGCCAGCAGCTTAGGTCTGCAATCACTTCAAGAGACCCAGTACTTC.